The sequence of this T cell receptor beta chain was determined in a study of blood T cell repertoires in COVID-19. On the study more broadly: Some COVID-19 samples were acute and others convalescent; all came from the United States, Italy and Spain.

Recruitment covered about two dozen US areas and drew participants whose ages spanned about 18 to 100 years. Contact with a PCR-confirmed or clinician-diagnosed COVID-19 case occurred within 2 weeks of entry. Sequenced by immunoSEQ multiplex PCR; TCRdb stores in-frame clones only, minus some. This table has 150,000 to 200,000 clones, over 80% appearing once. The CDR3 totals 16 residues. V lost 3 bases to trimming and J lost 7 bases; unmatched junction nucleotides: 5. Germline CDR1 reads SGDLS; CDR2 reads YYNGEE. The TCR sequence derives from a man in his sixties or seventies who had been exposed to COVID-19. Material for sequencing was PBMCs or T cells enriched from blood (not recorded which). J is TRBJ2-1 and V is TRBV9; 15 bases are shared with TRBD2. Written as DNA, the CDR3 is TGTGCCAGCAGCGGTGGACTAGCGGGGGGGCAAAATGAGCAGTTCTTC. It codes for CASSGGLAGGQNEQFF.